The present T cell receptor (beta chain) was sequenced within a study of T cell responses to AZD1222 COVID-19 vaccine. In the study overall: Pooling of second doses given at about 4 or about 12 weeks was done.

The V end was cut by 2 bases, the J end by 7 bases, with 33 bases between. Germline CDR1 is SGHRS and CDR2 is YFSETQ. This CDR3 comprises 20 residues. Note on this clone: Antigen specificity is unknown.

This table comes from immunoSEQ multiplex PCR, and its TCRdb copy is limited to in-frame clones, with some not included. This sample carries some 180,000 clones, 85% to 95% of them seen once, and the ten largest clones take 1% to 1.5%. Study-wide results and caveats: Spike was spanned by vaccine-associated CD4 TCRs, which were dominant at 160-218 and 743-854. Clonal diversity may have been underestimated in mostly white British donors.

The TCR originated in an adult in good health. This chain connects TRBV5-1 to TRBJ1-2; D is perhaps TRBD1 (5 bases). The material was peripheral blood, obtained on day 0 of AZD1222 vaccination. The CDR3 DNA is TGCGCCAGCAGCTTTGGGGCAGGAAGAGGGTCCGGGAAAGCGGATAGTGGCTACACCTTC. Its translation is CASSFGAGRGSGKADSGYTF. Variable domain in full (rest from reference TRBV5-1 and TRBJ1-2): KAGVTQTPRYLIKTRGQQVTLSCSPISGHRSVSWYQQTPGQGLQFLFEYFSETQRNKGNFPGRFSGRQFSNSRSEMNVSTLELGDSALYLCASSFGAGRGSGKADSGYTFGSGTRLTVV.